This passage covers 27 T cell receptor beta chains from one sample sequenced in a study of cytomegalovirus exposure and HLA in healthy donors. In the PCR, 60 Vbeta and 13 Jbeta primers were used. The protocol was immunoSEQ multiplex PCR, while the TCRdb copy is restricted to in-frame clones and leaves out a portion. Of approximately 160,000 clones listed, roughly four fifths are singletons. Material for sequencing was PBMCs. The receptors here all came from a man aged 35-49 years in good health and CMV-seronegative.

The chain combines TRBV5-4 with TRBJ2-6; D not resolved. The germline V gene encodes CDR1 SGHNT and CDR2 YYREEE (reference sequence). V was clipped by 0 bases and J by 0 bases, with 4 bases between them. CDR3 length: 15 residues. As DNA, the CDR3 is TGTGCCAGCAGCTTGGAACTCTCTGGGGCCAACGTCCTGACTTTC. Amino acids: CASSLELSGANVLTF.

This sequence joins TRBV12-5 and TRBJ2-7; TRBD2 agrees at 7 bases. This CDR3 region has 16 residues. With 2 bases clipped from V and 3 bases from J, the junction kept 10 bases outside the gene matches. Germline V lookup: CDR1 LGHNT, CDR2 FRNRAP. CDR3 nucleotide sequence: TGTGCTAGTGGTTTGCCCCCTCTAGCGGCGGGCTACGAGCAGTACTTC. It specifies CASGLPPLAAGYEQYF.

This clone was seen only once. The chain carries TRBV7-3 and TRBJ2-5; D is perhaps TRBD2 (5 bases). V lost 1 base and J 2 bases, leaving 5 bases between the germline ends. Looked up from germline, CDR1 is SGHTA and CDR2 is FQGTGA. This CDR3 has 13 amino acids. The CDR3 bases are TGTGCCAGCAGCTTAAGCGGGCAAGAGACCCAGTACTTC. Its protein product is CASSLSGQETQYF.

This chain connects TRBV30 to TRBJ1-4, with D perhaps TRBD1 (5 bases). CDR3 length: 17 residues. The germline V gene encodes CDR1 GTSNPN and CDR2 SVGIG (reference sequence). The ends were cut back, 3 bases at V and 8 bases at J, with 25 bases in the middle. The CDR3 coding sequence is TGTGCCTGGAGGGCTCCTTATCGGGGGGTATGGGCGGAAAAACTGTTTTTT. Encoded protein: CAWRAPYRGVWAEKLFF.

The chain recombines TRBV18 with TRBJ1-2; unclear D gene. There are 14 residues in the CDR3. Looked up from germline, CDR1 is KGHSH and CDR2 is LQKENI. Trimming cost V 2 bases and J 2 bases, with 9 bases left between them. DNA for the CDR3: TGTGCCAGCTCACCAGAACGGAGGAACTATGGCTACACCTTC. Encoded protein: CASSPERRNYGYTF. Using reference TRBV18 and TRBJ1-2 for the parts outside the CDR3, the full variable domain is NAGVMQNPRHLVRRRGQEARLRCSPMKGHSHVYWYRQLPEEGLKFMVYLQKENIIDESGMPKERFSAEFPKEGPSILRIQQVVRGDSAAYFCASSPERRNYGYTFGSGTRLTVV.

The chain joins TRBV7-9 to TRBJ1-1; a possible D gene is TRBD1 (5 bases). Germline V gene sequence: CDR1 SEHNR, CDR2 FQNEAQ (reference sequence). V shed 11 bases and J shed 0 bases, with 10 bases lying between them. This CDR3 is built from 12 residues. The CDR3: CAGEDMNTEAFF. The CDR3 nucleotides are TGTGCCGGGGAGGACATGAACACTGAAGCTTTCTTT.

This clone showed up just a few times. The chain combines TRBV6-1 with TRBJ2-7; D might be TRBD2 (6 bases). The V and J ends lost 3 bases and 1 base respectively, with 10 bases between them. The CDR3 extends over 14 amino acids. CDR1 is MNHNS, CDR2 SASEGT, per germline. CDR3 coding DNA: TGTGCCAGCAGTGACCCACTAGCATCCTACGAGCAGTACTTC. Its translation is CASSDPLASYEQYF.

V is TRBV5-4 and J is TRBJ2-1, with 8 bases that match TRBD1. CDR3 length equals 14 residues. V shed 5 bases and J 6 bases; nucleotides not matched to a gene: 7. Germline loops: CDR1 SGHNT, CDR2 YYREEE (reference sequence). As DNA, the CDR3 is TGTGCCAGCAGTTCTTCCGGGACAGGCAATGAGCAGTTCTTC. Translation: CASSSSGTGNEQFF.

The chain carries TRBV5-1 and TRBJ1-1; possibly TRBD1 for D (6 bases). Germline V gene data show CDR1 as SGHRS and CDR2 as YFSETQ. V lost 0 bases, J lost 4 bases, and 10 bases lay in between. This CDR3 has 14 residues. The CDR3 DNA follows: TGCGCCAGCAGCTTGGGGGGGCTGGGCACTGAAGCTTTCTTT. Its protein product is CASSLGGLGTEAFF.

This chain joins TRBV28 and TRBJ2-3, with D perhaps matching TRBD1 (6 bases). V dropped 2 bases and J dropped 8 bases, with 11 bases sitting between them. CDR1 and CDR2 (germline): MDHEN, SYDVKM. CDR3 length equals 13 residues. The CDR3 DNA reads as TGTGCCAGCAGTTTAGGCCCAGGGGCTACGCAGTATTTT. Protein: CASSLGPGATQYF. Together with reference TRBV28 and TRBJ2-3, the CDR3 gives the full variable domain: DVKVTQSSRYLVKRTGEKVFLECVQDMDHENMFWYRQDPGLGLRLIYFSYDVKMKEKGDIPEGYSVSREKKERFSLILESASTNQTSMYLCASSLGPGATQYFGPGTRLTVL.

The chain has TRBV9 and TRBJ2-1; 11 nucleotides line up with TRBD2. The germline gives CDR1 SGDLS, CDR2 YYNGEE. CDR3 length equals 15 residues. The junction had 3 bases not matched to a gene; V was cut back by 4 bases and J by 3 bases. The CDR3: CASSPGLAVYNEQFF. The CDR3 coding sequence is TGTGCCAGCAGCCCGGGACTAGCGGTCTACAATGAGCAGTTCTTC.

CDR3 loop: CASSLTRDRGYYGYTF. CDR3 bases: TGTGCCAGTAGTCTTACCCGGGACAGGGGATACTATGGCTACACCTTC. J is TRBJ1-2 and V is TRBV19, with 10 positions matching TRBD1. Losses at the gene ends were 5 bases for V and 3 bases for J; bases not matched to a gene: 9. The germline V gene has CDR1 LNHDA and CDR2 SQIVND (reference sequence). The CDR3 spans 16 residues.

In its sample, this clone was seen once. V is TRBV18 and J is TRBJ2-5, with a possible D match to TRBD2 (5 bases). CDR3 size: 16 residues. The V end lost 3 bases, the J end lost 4 bases, and 18 bases lay between the germline ends. Per the germline V gene, CDR1 is KGHSH and CDR2 is LQKENI. The CDR3 sequence: CASSPPGPRAGETQYF. As DNA, the CDR3 is TGTGCCAGCTCACCCCCGGGCCCTCGGGCGGGAGAGACCCAGTACTTC.

The chain links TRBV5-1 to TRBJ2-2; perhaps TRBD1 as D (5 bases). The CDR3 has 14 amino acids. The germline V and J ends were trimmed by 4 bases and 1 base, with 8 bases remaining between them. Per the germline V gene, CDR1 is SGHRS and CDR2 is YFSETQ. CDR3 sequence (DNA): TGCGCCAGCAGCCGAGACAGGAACACCGGGGAGCTGTTTTTT. This codes for CASSRDRNTGELFF.

The chain has TRBV28 and TRBJ2-7; 9 nucleotides align to TRBD1. V gave up 2 bases and J gave up 2 bases; unmatched junction bases: 4. Germline loops: CDR1 MDHEN, CDR2 SYDVKM. This CDR3 has 15 residues. The CDR3, as DNA: TGTGCCAGCAGTTTAGTAGGACAGGGGCCCTACGAGCAGTACTTC. Translating gives CASSLVGQGPYEQYF.

This rearrangement joins TRBV9 to TRBJ2-7; the D is unclear. CDR1 and CDR2 (germline): SGDLS, YYNGEE. Deletions cut 0 bases from V and 1 base from J, with 8 bases between. CDR3 length: 14 amino acids. The CDR3 sequence: CASSVGERSYEQYF. Here the CDR3 DNA reads TGTGCCAGCAGCGTAGGAGAGCGTTCCTACGAGCAGTACTTC.

The V call is TRBV11-3, the J call TRBJ1-1; the D is unclear. Looked up from germline, CDR1 is SGHNT and CDR2 is YENEEA. Between the trimmed V and J ends, which lost 5 bases and 4 bases, there was a span of 14 bases. The CDR3 runs to 14 residues. The CDR3 DNA is TGTGCCAGCAGCCCAAGCGGGAGGATCACTGAAGCTTTCTTT. Translated, it gives CASSPSGRITEAFF.

The chain is built from TRBV21-1 and TRBJ1-5; the table's TRBD1 call for D was not verified on the DNA. TRBV21-1 is deemed a pseudogene. The CDR3 runs 15 residues. The CDR3 is CASYEGVNSNQPQHF. CDR3 DNA: TGTGCCAGTTACGAGGGGGTTAATAGCAATCAGCCCCAGCATTTT.

This chain links TRBV18 with TRBJ2-1; TRBD2 aligns across 15 bases. The junction had 10 bases not matched to a gene; V was cut back by 6 bases and J by 7 bases. Looked up from germline, CDR1 is KGHSH and CDR2 is LQKENI. The CDR3 totals 17 residues. CDR3 loop: CASSLTGLAGGYNEQFF. CDR3 coding DNA: TGTGCCAGCTCCCTAACGGGACTAGCGGGAGGATATAATGAGCAGTTCTTC.

The chain has TRBV9 and TRBJ2-7, with 13 nucleotides matching TRBD2. V was pared by 0 bases and J by 5 bases, with 11 bases of the junction left unmatched. Germline V CDR1 and CDR2: SGDLS, YYNGEE. The CDR3 is made up of 18 amino acids. CDR3: CASSVGGLAGRGKDEQYF. For the CDR3, the DNA is TGTGCCAGCAGCGTAGGGGGACTAGCGGGAAGGGGCAAGGACGAGCAGTACTTC.

The V and J genes are TRBV2 and TRBJ2-6, with 9 nucleotides matching TRBD2. The CDR3 spans 15 residues. The germline V gene has CDR1 SNHLY and CDR2 FYNNEI. The ends lost 11 bases at V and 3 bases at J; junction bases unmatched: 8. CDR3 protein: CAGGTSSDGANVLTF. The CDR3 DNA reads as TGTGCCGGCGGGACTAGCTCTGATGGGGCCAACGTCCTGACTTTC.

The chain joins TRBV27 to TRBJ2-4, with D unresolved. The germline V and J ends were trimmed by 4 bases and 0 bases, with 10 bases remaining between them. The CDR3 spans 15 residues. Germline CDR1 and CDR2: MNHEY and SMNVEV (reference sequence). CDR3 coding DNA: TGTGCCAGCAGTTATGCCCCGGGAGCCAAAAACATTCAGTACTTC. Its protein is CASSYAPGAKNIQYF.

The V and J genes are TRBV5-1 and TRBJ2-2; 8 bases are a match to TRBD1. V trimming: 4 bases; J trimming: 6 bases; junction bases outside the gene matches: 8. Germline CDR1 is SGHRS and CDR2 is YFSETQ. This CDR3 contains 15 residues. Here the CDR3 reads CASSLGTGEAGELFF. Here the CDR3 DNA reads TGCGCCAGCAGCCTCGGGACAGGAGAAGCCGGGGAGCTGTTTTTT.

In regard to this clone: At one end the junction does not follow the germline gene, possibly because of a read error. The genes are TRBV18 and TRBJ1-4, with a weak D call TRBD1 (5 bases). The CDR3 length is 13 residues. Germline assignment: CDR1 KGHSH and CDR2 LQKENI. The chain's CDR3 is CASTTGINEKLFF. The CDR3, as DNA: TGTGCCAGCACTACAGGCATCAATGAGAAACTGTTTTTT.

A few counts support this clone. The chain employs TRBV6-4 and TRBJ2-1; 8 nucleotides align to TRBD1. Trimming cost V 6 bases and J 7 bases; bases outside gene matches: 8. This CDR3 region has 14 residues. The germline V gene has CDR1 MRHNA and CDR2 SNTAGT. CDR3 sequence (DNA): TGTGCCAGCAGGGATACCGACAGGGGTAATGAGCAGTTCTTC. This sequence encodes CASRDTDRGNEQFF.

This clone was seen only a few times. The chain couples TRBV2 to TRBJ1-4, with D unclear. Deletions cut 3 bases from V and 0 bases from J, with 14 bases between. Looked up from germline, CDR1 is SNHLY and CDR2 is FYNNEI. The CDR3 extends over 17 amino acids. The CDR3 DNA reads as TGTGCCAGCAGTGAGGTCGTACTATATGCAACTAATGAAAAACTGTTTTTT. As protein: CASSEVVLYATNEKLFF.

This rearrangement joins TRBV5-4 to TRBJ2-5; 7 bases line up with TRBD2. V was pared by 3 bases and J by 3 bases, with 8 bases of the junction left unmatched. The CDR3 consists of 15 residues. Germline loops: CDR1 SGHNT, CDR2 YYREEE (reference sequence). CDR3 sequence reads: CASSWGREGEETQYF. The CDR3 DNA reads TGTGCCAGCAGCTGGGGGAGGGAAGGGGAAGAGACCCAGTACTTC.